This is a list of T cell receptor beta chains from one sample in a study of CD8 T cells in ankylosing spondylitis. Each CDR3 protein is one row after TCRdb ran MiXCR on the 5' RACE reads. Of some 400,000 distinct CDR3 sequences listed, 20% to 25% are singletons. Sequencing input: blood, either unsorted or a sorted T cell fraction (not recorded which). These receptors all come from a male donor with ankylosing spondylitis. The CDR3 runs from the conserved cysteine through the conserved F or W. A D gene is named only where the DNA matches it firmly. Expanded clones are given a class, and other clones once, few, many or no size at all.

v_call: TRBV5-1; clone_size: few; d_call: -; j_call: TRBJ2-3; cdr3_nt: TGCGCCAGCAGCCTACCCTCTGCCGCGACCTGGGGGGATACGCAGTATTTT; cdr3_aa: CASSLPSAATWGDTQYF
v_call: TRBV28; clone_size: -; d_call: -; j_call: TRBJ2-6; cdr3_nt: TGTGCCAGCAGTCAAAGGGACGGGAGCTCTGGGGCCAACGTCCTGACTTTC; cdr3_aa: CASSQRDGSSGANVLTF
v_call: TRBV6-5; clone_size: -; d_call: TRBD2; j_call: TRBJ2-7; cdr3_nt: TGTGCCAGCAGTTACTCCGGGACTAGCGGGAGTCGCGAGCAGTACTTC; cdr3_aa: CASSYSGTSGSREQYF
v_call: TRBV27; clone_size: -; d_call: TRBD2; j_call: TRBJ2-5; cdr3_nt: TGTGCCAGCAGTCTCATAGCGGGAGTAGAGACCCAGTACTTC; cdr3_aa: CASSLIAGVETQYF
v_call: TRBV7-3; clone_size: many; d_call: TRBD2; j_call: TRBJ2-3; cdr3_nt: TGTGCCAGCAGTTCAACCGGGACTAGGACAGATACGCAGTATTTT; cdr3_aa: CASSSTGTRTDTQYF
v_call: TRBV7-9; clone_size: -; d_call: -; j_call: TRBJ2-3; cdr3_nt: TGTGCCAGCAGCTTAAGCGTCAGCACAGATACGCAGTATTTT; cdr3_aa: CASSLSVSTDTQYF
v_call: TRBV11-1; clone_size: -; d_call: TRBD1; j_call: TRBJ2-4; cdr3_nt: TGTGCCAGCAGCGCCGACAGGGGTGCGAACATTCAGTACTTC; cdr3_aa: CASSADRGANIQYF
v_call: TRBV20-1; clone_size: -; d_call: TRBD2; j_call: TRBJ2-1; cdr3_nt: TGCAGTGCTAGAGAAACCCGGGCTAGCGGGTACAATGAGCAGTTCTTC; cdr3_aa: CSARETRASGYNEQFF
v_call: TRBV29-1; clone_size: few; d_call: -; j_call: TRBJ2-2; cdr3_nt: TGCAGCGTTGGGCCTAGCCAGACCGGGGAGCTGTTTTTT; cdr3_aa: CSVGPSQTGELFF
v_call: TRBV14; clone_size: few; d_call: TRBD2; j_call: TRBJ2-3; cdr3_nt: TGTGCCAGCAGCCCTCGTCTACTAGCGGGAGTTACAGATACGCAGTATTTT; cdr3_aa: CASSPRLLAGVTDTQYF
v_call: TRBV7-8; clone_size: -; d_call: -; j_call: TRBJ2-1; cdr3_nt: TGTGCCAGCAGCAACCGGGCGCACAATGAGCAGTTCTTC; cdr3_aa: CASSNRAHNEQFF
v_call: TRBV29-1; clone_size: many; d_call: TRBD1; j_call: TRBJ2-5; cdr3_nt: TGCAGCGTCCGGGACAGGGTTCAAGAGACCCAGTACTTC; cdr3_aa: CSVRDRVQETQYF
v_call: TRBV20-1; clone_size: -; d_call: -; j_call: TRBJ2-3; cdr3_nt: TGCAGTGCTAGAGATTCCAGTCAGGGGACCACAGATACGCAGTATTTT; cdr3_aa: CSARDSSQGTTDTQYF
v_call: TRBV27; clone_size: -; d_call: -; j_call: TRBJ1-2; cdr3_nt: TGTGCCAGCAGTTCAGTTGCACAGGTCACGAGGGGCTACACCTTC; cdr3_aa: CASSSVAQVTRGYTF
v_call: TRBV6-1; clone_size: -; d_call: -; j_call: TRBJ2-1; cdr3_nt: TGTGCCAGCAGTCGCTGGGGAGAAACGGACAATGAGCAGTTCTTC; cdr3_aa: CASSRWGETDNEQFF
v_call: TRBV20-1; clone_size: -; d_call: -; j_call: TRBJ1-6; cdr3_nt: TGCAGTGCTTTCCGGGTTACAGGGCTCGGTTCACCCCTCCACTTT; cdr3_aa: CSAFRVTGLGSPLHF
v_call: TRBV29-1; clone_size: few; d_call: -; j_call: TRBJ2-3; cdr3_nt: TGCAGCATCCCGTCAAATAGCACAGATACGCAGTATTTT; cdr3_aa: CSIPSNSTDTQYF
v_call: TRBV3-1; clone_size: few; d_call: TRBD1; j_call: TRBJ1-6; cdr3_nt: TGTGCCAGCAGTCCCGGACAGGACAATTCACCCCTCCACTTT; cdr3_aa: CASSPGQDNSPLHF
v_call: TRBV20-1; clone_size: few; d_call: TRBD1; j_call: TRBJ2-3; cdr3_nt: TGCAGTGCTAGCGGGACAGGGGTAAACACAGATACGCAGTATTTT; cdr3_aa: CSASGTGVNTDTQYF
v_call: TRBV12-3/TRBV12-4; clone_size: -; d_call: -; j_call: TRBJ1-3; cdr3_nt: TGTGCCAGCAGTTTAGAGATTCGGGGGCACACCATATATTTT; cdr3_aa: CASSLEIRGHTIYF
v_call: TRBV10-3; clone_size: few; d_call: TRBD1; j_call: TRBJ1-2; cdr3_nt: TGTGCCATCAGCGGGGACAGGGGCTATGGCTACACCTTC; cdr3_aa: CAISGDRGYGYTF
v_call: TRBV19; clone_size: -; d_call: -; j_call: TRBJ1-5; cdr3_nt: TGTGCCAGTGGTTCCAATCAGCCCCAGCATTTT; cdr3_aa: CASGSNQPQHF
v_call: TRBV6-1; clone_size: -; d_call: TRBD1; j_call: TRBJ2-1; cdr3_nt: TGTGCCAGCAGGGAGACAGGGTTGAAGCAGTTCTTC; cdr3_aa: CASRETGLKQFF
v_call: TRBV5-1; clone_size: -; d_call: -; j_call: TRBJ2-1; cdr3_nt: TGCGCCAGCAGCTTGATTGGGAACCATGAGCAGTTCTTC; cdr3_aa: CASSLIGNHEQFF
v_call: TRBV15; clone_size: -; d_call: TRBD1; j_call: TRBJ1-2; cdr3_nt: TGTGCCACCAGCAGAGGTCTTAGGGGGCGCGATGGCTACACCTTC; cdr3_aa: CATSRGLRGRDGYTF
v_call: TRBV29-1; clone_size: -; d_call: TRBD1; j_call: TRBJ2-5; cdr3_nt: TGCAGCGGTAGGACAGGGGGTTCGGAGACCCAGTACTTC; cdr3_aa: CSGRTGGSETQYF
v_call: TRBV12-3/TRBV12-4; clone_size: few; d_call: -; j_call: TRBJ2-1; cdr3_nt: TGTGCCAGCAGGGCTCGGACGGCCTTCAGCTCCTACAATGAGCAGTTCTTC; cdr3_aa: CASRARTAFSSYNEQFF
v_call: TRBV12-3/TRBV12-4; clone_size: few; d_call: -; j_call: TRBJ2-1; cdr3_nt: TGTGCCAGCAGATTCGGGACCCCGGGGGCTCACAATGAGCAGTTCTTC; cdr3_aa: CASRFGTPGAHNEQFF
v_call: TRBV20-1; clone_size: few; d_call: TRBD2; j_call: TRBJ2-3; cdr3_nt: TGCAGTGCTAGAGTCTTAGCGGGAGCAAGGGGTCCGCAGTATTTT; cdr3_aa: CSARVLAGARGPQYF
v_call: TRBV11-2; clone_size: few; d_call: TRBD1; j_call: TRBJ1-5; cdr3_nt: TGTGCCAGCAGCTTAAACACAGGGGGGATAGGTAGCAATCAGCCCCAGCATTTT; cdr3_aa: CASSLNTGGIGSNQPQHF
v_call: TRBV11-3; clone_size: -; d_call: -; j_call: TRBJ2-1; cdr3_nt: TGTGCCAGCAGCTTAGTAGCTAGCGCTTATGGTGAGCAGTTCTTC; cdr3_aa: CASSLVASAYGEQFF
v_call: TRBV4-3; clone_size: -; d_call: -; j_call: TRBJ1-2; cdr3_nt: TGCGCCAGCAGCCCTAAGGGGGACATCTTCGGCTACACCTTC; cdr3_aa: CASSPKGDIFGYTF
v_call: TRBV29-1; clone_size: -; d_call: -; j_call: TRBJ1-5; cdr3_nt: TGCAGCGCCCAATCCCTCGGACAGCCCCAGCATTTT; cdr3_aa: CSAQSLGQPQHF
v_call: TRBV13; clone_size: -; d_call: -; j_call: TRBJ1-4; cdr3_nt: TGTGCCAGCAGCTTACAGGTGACCGGAAAACTGTTTTTT; cdr3_aa: CASSLQVTGKLFF
v_call: TRBV7-8; clone_size: -; d_call: -; j_call: TRBJ1-2; cdr3_nt: TGTGCCAGCAGCTTAGGGACAGCGACTAACTATGGCTACACCTTC; cdr3_aa: CASSLGTATNYGYTF
v_call: TRBV7-9; clone_size: few; d_call: -; j_call: TRBJ2-3; cdr3_nt: TGTGCCAGCAGCTTGAGTGACAGCACAGATACGCAGTATTTT; cdr3_aa: CASSLSDSTDTQYF
v_call: TRBV6-5; clone_size: -; d_call: -; j_call: TRBJ2-7; cdr3_nt: TGTGCCAGCAGTTACGGTTGGACAGCCCAGGACGAGCAGTACTTC; cdr3_aa: CASSYGWTAQDEQYF
v_call: TRBV20-1; clone_size: once; d_call: TRBD2; j_call: TRBJ2-3; cdr3_nt: TGCAGTGCTAGCCTAGCGGGACCCACAGATACGCAGTATTTT; cdr3_aa: CSASLAGPTDTQYF
v_call: TRBV6-5; clone_size: few; d_call: -; j_call: TRBJ2-7; cdr3_nt: TGTGCCAGCAGTTACTCTGCGGGGCAGGACGAGCAGTACTTC; cdr3_aa: CASSYSAGQDEQYF
v_call: TRBV5-1; clone_size: many; d_call: -; j_call: TRBJ1-1; cdr3_nt: TGTGCCAGCAGTCTCAGAGGGAACACTGAAGCTTTCTTT; cdr3_aa: CASSLRGNTEAFF
v_call: TRBV29-1; clone_size: -; d_call: TRBD1; j_call: TRBJ2-2; cdr3_nt: TGCAGCGTTGAAGCTACAGGGGCCGGGGAGCTGTTTTTT; cdr3_aa: CSVEATGAGELFF
v_call: TRBV20-1; clone_size: few; d_call: -; j_call: TRBJ1-5; cdr3_nt: TGCAGTGCAGGCGGCGGCACCGGCAATCAGCCCCAGCATTTT; cdr3_aa: CSAGGGTGNQPQHF
v_call: TRBV20-1; clone_size: few; d_call: TRBD1; j_call: TRBJ2-3; cdr3_nt: TGCAGCACTCCGGGACAGGGGACAGATACGCAGTATTTT; cdr3_aa: CSTPGQGTDTQYF
v_call: TRBV3-1; clone_size: once; d_call: -; j_call: TRBJ1-5; cdr3_nt: TGTGCCAGCAGCCAACAGCATGGGAGCAATCAGCCCCAGCATTTT; cdr3_aa: CASSQQHGSNQPQHF
v_call: TRBV3-1; clone_size: many; d_call: -; j_call: TRBJ2-3; cdr3_nt: TGTGCCAGCAGCCAAGATTTGGGGAACCGCGCAGATACGCAGTATTTT; cdr3_aa: CASSQDLGNRADTQYF
v_call: TRBV12-3/TRBV12-4; clone_size: -; d_call: TRBD2; j_call: TRBJ2-1; cdr3_nt: TGTGCCAGCAGTCCCGGGACTATCTACAATGAGCAGTTCTTC; cdr3_aa: CASSPGTIYNEQFF
v_call: TRBV11-2; clone_size: few; d_call: -; j_call: TRBJ1-3; cdr3_nt: TGTGCCAGCACCAGGCTCTCCCGAAACACCATATATTTT; cdr3_aa: CASTRLSRNTIYF
v_call: TRBV20-1; clone_size: -; d_call: -; j_call: TRBJ1-6; cdr3_nt: TGCAGTGCCCACCGGGGGAATTCACCCCTCCACTTT; cdr3_aa: CSAHRGNSPLHF
v_call: TRBV10-3; clone_size: -; d_call: TRBD1; j_call: TRBJ2-5; cdr3_nt: TGTGCCATCAGCCGGGAAGGGACAGGGGTCGAGACCCAGTACTTC; cdr3_aa: CAISREGTGVETQYF